The clone carrying this TCR beta chain showed up just a few times. This entry comes from a study of blood T cells in healthy people across ages. Trimming stripped 4 bases from V and 4 bases from J, with 13 bases between. Germline CDR1 reads SGHAT; CDR2 reads FQNNGV. The length of the CDR3 is 15 residues. A sample-barcoded 5' primer and a J-beta primer mix were used in a second PCR of roughly 6 to 11 cycles. Every sample gave at least 2.5 million paired-end reads containing CDR3. TCRdb passed the 5' RACE reads through MiXCR, listing each CDR3 protein once. The repertoire consists of hundreds of thousands of distinct CDR3 sequences, with over 40% occurring once and the leading ten covering about 14%.

The V gene is TRBV11-2, the J gene TRBJ2-2; D is possibly TRBD2 (5 bases). This clonotype was sampled from a woman older than 75 in good health. Sequencing input: blood. The CDR3 DNA reads as TGTGCCAGCAGCTCTAGAGCGGACGGCACCGGGGAGCTGTTTTTT. Protein sequence: CASSSRADGTGELFF.